The 12 T cell receptor beta chains presented below share a single source sample, sequenced in a study of blood T cell repertoires in COVID-19. The data were produced by immunoSEQ multiplex PCR, yet TCRdb's version contains in-frame clones alone and is incomplete. The sample holds 180,000 or so clones, 87% seen once. What was sequenced was peripheral blood. These receptor sequences come from a man between 40 and 49 years old with active or convalescent COVID-19.

The chain is built from TRBV30 and TRBJ2-7, with 8 bases identical to TRBD1. CDR3 length: 15 amino acids. From germline, CDR1 is GTSNPN and CDR2 SVGIG (reference sequence). V shed 2 bases and J 0 bases; nucleotides not matched to a gene: 6. The chain's CDR3 is CAWSPGTGASYEQYF. CDR3 coding DNA: TGTGCCTGGAGTCCCGGGACAGGAGCCTCCTACGAGCAGTACTTC.

This chain links TRBV27 with TRBJ1-6; no reliable D call. The CDR3 extends over 12 amino acids. Trimming took off 3 bases at V and 9 bases at J, with 6 bases between the two ends. CDR1 is MNHEY and CDR2 is SMNVEV in the germline V gene (reference sequence). CDR3 nucleotides: TGTGCCAGCAGTTTTACTGGTTCACCCCTCCACTTT. Translated: CASSFTGSPLHF.

The V gene is TRBV6-6, the J gene TRBJ2-5, with D possibly being TRBD1 (6 bases). Trimming removed 6 bases at V and 7 bases at J, with 18 bases between. The CDR3 consists of 14 residues. Germline CDR1 and CDR2: MNHNY and SVGAGI (reference sequence). This chain's CDR3 is CASRMDGQTPTQYF. The DNA of the CDR3 is TGTGCCAGCAGGATGGACGGACAGACACCGACCCAGTACTTC.

A note on this clone: Other DNA sequences in the same sample also yield this CDR3. The V and J genes are TRBV2 and TRBJ2-5; 7 bases fit TRBD1. Per the germline V gene, CDR1 is SNHLY and CDR2 is FYNNEI. The CDR3 runs to 14 residues. J was trimmed by 1 base and V by 5 bases; bases with no gene match: 4. CDR3 bases: TGTGCCAGCAGTCGGGACAGAGCCCAAGAGACCCAGTACTTC. Amino acids: CASSRDRAQETQYF.

V is TRBV5-4 and J is TRBJ2-3; tentatively, D is TRBD2 (5 bases). The germline CDR1 and CDR2 sequences are SGHNT and YYREEE (reference sequence). The CDR3 consists of 15 residues. Deletions cut 3 bases from V and 1 base from J, with 12 bases between. The CDR3 sequence is CASSYWTGGTDTQYF. In DNA form, the CDR3 reads TGTGCCAGCAGCTACTGGACTGGGGGCACAGATACGCAGTATTTT.

The chain recombines TRBV7-2 with TRBJ2-7; 9 bases match TRBD2. V gave up 6 bases and J gave up 1 base; unmatched junction bases: 13. Germline V lookup: CDR1 SGHTA, CDR2 FQGNSA. The CDR3 contains 17 residues. CDR3 sequence: CASSKLERGVVSYEQYF. CDR3 nucleotide sequence: TGTGCCAGCAGTAAACTAGAGCGGGGGGTCGTTTCCTACGAGCAGTACTTC.

V and J are TRBV27 and TRBJ2-7, with TRBD2 matching 12 bases. The length of the CDR3 is 16 residues. Germline lookup yields CDR1 MNHEY and CDR2 SMNVEV (reference sequence). J gave up 0 bases and V 5 bases, and 5 bases lay outside the gene matches. The CDR3 DNA reads TGTGCCAGCAGTGCCTTACTAGCGGGGGGCTCCTACGAGCAGTACTTC. Translating it yields CASSALLAGGSYEQYF.

The chain is built from TRBV5-4 and TRBJ1-1; D is unclear. Germline V lookup: CDR1 SGHNT, CDR2 YYREEE (reference sequence). The CDR3 has 13 residues. Trimming took off 4 bases at V and 1 base at J, with 8 bases between the two ends. The CDR3 reads CASSTAENTEAFF. The CDR3 nucleotides read TGTGCCAGCAGCACAGCTGAGAACACTGAAGCTTTCTTT.

The CDR3 region is CASSYSLAGGPNEQFF. DNA for the CDR3: TGTGCCAGCAGTTACTCCCTAGCGGGGGGGCCCAATGAGCAGTTCTTC. The gene calls are TRBV6-2 or TRBV6-3 and TRBJ2-1; 12 bases match TRBD2. The V and J ends lost 0 bases and 6 bases, in that order; junction bases with no gene match: 3. CDR1 is MNHEY, CDR2 SVGEGT, per germline. The CDR3 is 16 amino acids.

V is TRBV7-2 and J is TRBJ1-1, with 8 bases matching TRBD1. V gave up 1 base and J gave up 6 bases; unmatched junction bases: 1. CDR1 is SGHTA and CDR2 is FQGNSA in the germline V gene. The CDR3 is 13 residues long. The CDR3 reads CASSLVQGAEAFF. The DNA for the CDR3 is TGTGCCAGCAGCTTAGTACAGGGGGCTGAAGCTTTCTTT.

There are a few counts of this clone. V usage is TRBV10-3 and J usage is TRBJ1-6, with 8 bases fitting TRBD1. V dropped 7 bases and J dropped 6; count of bases not matched to a gene: 2. The CDR3 has 13 residues. The germline V gene encodes CDR1 ENHRY and CDR2 SYGVKD. The CDR3 bases are TGTGCCATCACCCAGGGGGCTAATTCACCCCTCCACTTT. Residues: CAITQGANSPLHF.

The V and J genes are TRBV7-2 and TRBJ2-5; D possibly corresponds to TRBD1 (6 bases). The CDR3 covers 15 residues. Germline V lookup: CDR1 SGHTA, CDR2 FQGNSA. The V end was cut by 5 bases, the J end by 4 bases, with 17 bases between. The CDR3 nucleotides are TGTGCCAGCAGCCCTTATGGACAGCCCTCAGAGACCCAGTACTTC. It yields the protein CASSPYGQPSETQYF.